The clone carrying this T cell receptor (beta chain) came up a few times. Antigen specificity is unknown. A read error is possible here, since a much larger clone lies one base away. This entry is derived from a study of T cells in Graves' hyperthyroidism and ophthalmopathy. Study results and limitations: Prediction of ophthalmopathy progression came a median 6.5 months pre-onset. Blood held most thyroid clonotypes expanded above 0.001 frequency.

The investigators amplified TCR beta CDR3 regions from RNA transcripts. The TCR CDR3 first-round RT-PCR relied on the HTBI primer set. TCRdb processed the multiplex PCR reads anew with MiXCR; each CDR3 protein has one entry. The table records 200,000 to 300,000 distinct CDR3 sequences, over 15% of them present only once. Germline V gives CDR1 MDHEN, CDR2 SYDVKM. The CDR3 has 17 amino acids. The V segment lost 5 bases and the J segment 7 bases; nucleotides outside the gene matches: 18. Clinical symptoms, serum thyroxine, TRAb, thyroid ultrasound and orbital computed tomography informed diagnoses. This sample holds PBMCs from roughly 10 ml fresh peripheral blood.

The chain recombines TRBV28 with TRBJ2-5, with 8 nucleotides matching TRBD1. The sequenced sample was blood. The clonotype was recovered from a young woman with Graves' ophthalmopathy. CDR3 protein: CASSPRRDRGFRGTQYF. CDR3 sequence (DNA): TGTGCCAGCAGTCCGCGTCGTGACAGGGGTTTTAGGGGGACCCAGTACTTC.